A single sample gave rise to the 7 T cell receptor beta chains below, sequenced in a study of T cell responses to AZD1222 COVID-19 vaccine. Sequencing used immunoSEQ multiplex PCR; TCRdb keeps in-frame clones, though not all of them. This table holds 150,000 to 200,000 clones, about 91% found once. Sequencing used peripheral blood, obtained 28 days after the second AZD1222 dose. The receptor set was obtained from an adult who received the AZD1222 COVID-19 vaccine.

The chain has TRBV6-6 and TRBJ2-5, with 7 bases fitting TRBD2. The ends lost 6 bases at V and 5 bases at J; junction bases unmatched: 9. There are 14 residues in the CDR3. Germline lookup yields CDR1 MNHNY and CDR2 SVGAGI (reference sequence). The CDR3 bases are TGTGCCAGCAGAGCGGGGACTTCCGTCGAGACCCAGTACTTC. This encodes CASRAGTSVETQYF.

The rearrangement links TRBV30 to TRBJ2-7; 7 bases align to TRBD1. The CDR3 spans 15 residues. Unmatched junction bases numbered 8, after V lost 2 bases and J lost 1 base. Germline V CDR1 and CDR2: GTSNPN, SVGIG (reference sequence). The CDR3 bases are TGTGCCTGGAGTAGACAGGGATTGATTTCCTACGAGCAGTACTTC. Amino acids: CAWSRQGLISYEQYF.

The chain links TRBV13 to TRBJ1-2, with D unresolved. Germline V gene sequence: CDR1 PRHDT, CDR2 FYEKMQ (reference sequence). V was trimmed by 0 bases and J by 5 bases, leaving 7 bases between them. The CDR3 covers 13 residues. The CDR3: CASSLGGGYGYTF. The DNA for the CDR3 is TGTGCCAGCAGCTTAGGGGGCGGGTATGGCTACACCTTC.

The rearrangement links TRBV6-1 to TRBJ1-1, with D perhaps TRBD1 (6 bases). Germline V gene sequence: CDR1 MNHNS, CDR2 SASEGT. V gave up 3 bases and J gave up 0 bases, with 11 bases separating them. CDR3 length: 15 residues. The CDR3 region has the DNA TGTGCCAGCAGTGAGCCGGCAGGGGTGAACACTGAAGCTTTCTTT. It is translated as CASSEPAGVNTEAFF.

The chain couples TRBV29-1 to TRBJ2-5, with 11 bases lining up with TRBD2. Unmatched junction bases numbered 7, after V lost 5 bases and J lost 2 bases. Germline V lookup: CDR1 SQVTM, CDR2 ANQGSEA. There are 15 residues in the CDR3. The CDR3 DNA reads TGCAGCGTTATTCCTAGCGGGGGGACTCAAGAGACCCAGTACTTC. This encodes CSVIPSGGTQETQYF.

J is TRBJ1-5 and V is TRBV7-2, with D perhaps matching TRBD1 (6 bases). The CDR3 covers 16 residues. Germline-derived CDR1 and CDR2 are SGHTA and FQGNSA. V lost 3 bases and J lost 1, with 13 bases in between. CDR3 in DNA: TGTGCCAGCAGCTTGGGAGGGGGGGGGAGCAATCAGCCCCAGCATTTT. Residues: CASSLGGGGSNQPQHF.

The J gene is TRBJ1-2, the V gene TRBV14, with unresolved D. Per the germline V gene, CDR1 is SGHDN and CDR2 is FVKESK. Trimming pared 3 bases from V and 8 bases from J, leaving 10 bases between. The CDR3 contains 12 residues. DNA for the CDR3: TGTGCCAGCAGCCATGCGACGACGGGCTACACCTTC. Translating gives CASSHATTGYTF.